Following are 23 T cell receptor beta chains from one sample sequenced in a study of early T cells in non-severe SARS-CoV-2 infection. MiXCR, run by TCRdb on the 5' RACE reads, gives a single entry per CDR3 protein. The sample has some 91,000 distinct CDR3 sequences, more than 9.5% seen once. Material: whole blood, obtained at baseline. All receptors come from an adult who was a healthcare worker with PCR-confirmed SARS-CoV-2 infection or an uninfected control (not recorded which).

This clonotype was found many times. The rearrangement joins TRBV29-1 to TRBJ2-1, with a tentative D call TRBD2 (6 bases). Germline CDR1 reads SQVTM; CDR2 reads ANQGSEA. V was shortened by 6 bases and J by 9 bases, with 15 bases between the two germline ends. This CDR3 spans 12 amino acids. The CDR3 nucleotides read TGCAGCGTAGCCACTAGCCCCGTTGAGCAGTTCTTC. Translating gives CSVATSPVEQFF.

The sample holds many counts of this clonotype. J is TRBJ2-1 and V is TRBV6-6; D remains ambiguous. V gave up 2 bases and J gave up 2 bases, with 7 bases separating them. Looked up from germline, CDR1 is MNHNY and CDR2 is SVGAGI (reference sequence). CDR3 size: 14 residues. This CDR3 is CASSYNFAYNEQFF. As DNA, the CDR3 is TGTGCCAGCAGTTACAATTTTGCCTACAATGAGCAGTTCTTC.

The CDR3 reads CASSLGVRTSGKGSYNEQFF. As DNA, the CDR3 is TGTGCCAGCAGCTTAGGGGTTAGGACTAGCGGGAAAGGGTCCTACAATGAGCAGTTCTTC. The chain uses TRBV7-9 and TRBJ2-1; the match to TRBD2 covers 12 bases. The CDR3 is made up of 20 amino acids. Per germline, CDR1 SEHNR and CDR2 FQNEAQ (reference sequence). With 1 base clipped from V and 1 base from J, the junction kept 11 bases outside the gene matches.

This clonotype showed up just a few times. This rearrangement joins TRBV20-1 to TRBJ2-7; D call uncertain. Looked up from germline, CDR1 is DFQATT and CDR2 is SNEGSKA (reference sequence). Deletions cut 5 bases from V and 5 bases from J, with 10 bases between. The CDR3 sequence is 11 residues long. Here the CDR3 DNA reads TGCAGTGCTGGGGTAACCCACGAGCAGTACTTC. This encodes CSAGVTHEQYF.

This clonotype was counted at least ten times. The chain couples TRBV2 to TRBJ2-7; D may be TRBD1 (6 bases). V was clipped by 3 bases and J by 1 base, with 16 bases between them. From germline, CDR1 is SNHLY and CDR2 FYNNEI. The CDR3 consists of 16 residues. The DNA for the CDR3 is TGTGCCAGCAGTGAGGGGCAGGGGCGCGGTTCCTACGAGCAGTACTTC. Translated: CASSEGQGRGSYEQYF.

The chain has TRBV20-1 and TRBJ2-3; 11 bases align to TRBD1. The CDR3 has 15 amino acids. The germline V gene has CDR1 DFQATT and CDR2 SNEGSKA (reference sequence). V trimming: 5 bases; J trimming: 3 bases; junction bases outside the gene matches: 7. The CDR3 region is CSAQQGQGVTDTQYF. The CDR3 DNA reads TGCAGTGCTCAACAGGGACAGGGGGTTACAGATACGCAGTATTTT.

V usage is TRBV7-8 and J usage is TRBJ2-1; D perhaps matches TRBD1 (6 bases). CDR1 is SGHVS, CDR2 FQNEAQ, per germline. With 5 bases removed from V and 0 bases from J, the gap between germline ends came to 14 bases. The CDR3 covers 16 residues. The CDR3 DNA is TGTGCCAGCAGCCACGGGACACAGATCTCCTACAATGAGCAGTTCTTC. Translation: CASSHGTQISYNEQFF.

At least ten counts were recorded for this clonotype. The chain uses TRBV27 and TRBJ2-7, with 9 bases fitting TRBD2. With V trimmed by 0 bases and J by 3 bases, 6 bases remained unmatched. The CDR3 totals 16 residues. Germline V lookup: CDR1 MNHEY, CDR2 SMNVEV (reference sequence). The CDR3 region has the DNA TGTGCCAGCAGTTTATCTGAGGTTAGCGGGGGCTACGAGCAGTACTTC. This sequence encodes CASSLSEVSGGYEQYF.

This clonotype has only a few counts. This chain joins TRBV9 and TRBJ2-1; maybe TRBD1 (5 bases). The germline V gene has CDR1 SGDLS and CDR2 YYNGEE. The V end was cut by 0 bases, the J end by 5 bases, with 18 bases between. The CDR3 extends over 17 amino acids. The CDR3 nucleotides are TGTGCCAGCAGCGTAGATAACGAAGGCAGGGTACACAATGAGCAGTTCTTC. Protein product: CASSVDNEGRVHNEQFF.

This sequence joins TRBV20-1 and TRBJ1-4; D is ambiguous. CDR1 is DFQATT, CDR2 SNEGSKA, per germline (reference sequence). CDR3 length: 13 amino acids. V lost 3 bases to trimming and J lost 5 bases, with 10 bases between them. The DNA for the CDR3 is TGCAGTGCTAGTCGGGCACCGAATGAAAAACTGTTTTTT. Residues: CSASRAPNEKLFF.

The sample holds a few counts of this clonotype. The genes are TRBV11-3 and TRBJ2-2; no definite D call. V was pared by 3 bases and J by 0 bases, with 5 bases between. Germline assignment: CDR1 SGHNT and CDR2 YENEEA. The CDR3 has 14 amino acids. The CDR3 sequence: CASSFRSNTGELFF. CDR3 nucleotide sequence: TGTGCCAGCAGCTTCCGTTCGAACACCGGGGAGCTGTTTTTT.

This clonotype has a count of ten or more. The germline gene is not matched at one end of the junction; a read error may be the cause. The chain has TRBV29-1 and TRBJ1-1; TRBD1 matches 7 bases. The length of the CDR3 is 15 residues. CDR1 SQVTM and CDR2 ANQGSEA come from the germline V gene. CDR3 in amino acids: CSAERWDSRNTEAFF. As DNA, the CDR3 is TGCAGCGCTGAAAGATGGGACAGCCGGAACACTGAAGCTTTCTTT.

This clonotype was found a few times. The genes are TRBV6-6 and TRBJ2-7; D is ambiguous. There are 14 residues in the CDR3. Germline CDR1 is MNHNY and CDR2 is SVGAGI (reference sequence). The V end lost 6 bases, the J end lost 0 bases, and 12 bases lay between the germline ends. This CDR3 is CASSLDSLSYEQYF. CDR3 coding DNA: TGTGCCAGCAGCCTCGACTCGCTCTCCTACGAGCAGTACTTC.

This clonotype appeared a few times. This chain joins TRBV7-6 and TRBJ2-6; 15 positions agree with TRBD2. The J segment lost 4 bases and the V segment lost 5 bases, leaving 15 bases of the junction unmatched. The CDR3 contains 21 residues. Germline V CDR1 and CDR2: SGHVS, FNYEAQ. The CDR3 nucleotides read TGTGCCAGCAGCCGATTTTCCGGACTAGCGGGAGGGCCACCAGGGGCCAACGTCCTGACTTTC. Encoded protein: CASSRFSGLAGGPPGANVLTF.

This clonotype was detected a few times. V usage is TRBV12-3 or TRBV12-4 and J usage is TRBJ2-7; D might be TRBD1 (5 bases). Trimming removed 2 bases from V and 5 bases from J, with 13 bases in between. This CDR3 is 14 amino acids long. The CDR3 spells CASSLSTGPNEQYF. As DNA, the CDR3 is TGTGCCAGCAGTTTAAGCACAGGCCCCAACGAGCAGTACTTC.

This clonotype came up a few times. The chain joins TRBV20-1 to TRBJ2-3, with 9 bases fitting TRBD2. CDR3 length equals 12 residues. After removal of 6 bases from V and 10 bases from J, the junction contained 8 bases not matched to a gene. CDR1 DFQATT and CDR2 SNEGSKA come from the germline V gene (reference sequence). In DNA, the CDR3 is TGCAGTGCGTCGGCGGGAGGGGGGGCGCAGTATTTT. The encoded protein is CSASAGGGAQYF.

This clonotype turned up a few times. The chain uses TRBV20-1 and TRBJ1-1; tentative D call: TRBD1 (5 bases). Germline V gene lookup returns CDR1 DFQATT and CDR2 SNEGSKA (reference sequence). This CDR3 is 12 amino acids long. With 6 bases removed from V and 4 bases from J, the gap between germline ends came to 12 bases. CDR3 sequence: CSAPIGGTEAFF. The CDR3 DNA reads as TGCAGTGCCCCCATCGGGGGCACTGAAGCTTTCTTT.

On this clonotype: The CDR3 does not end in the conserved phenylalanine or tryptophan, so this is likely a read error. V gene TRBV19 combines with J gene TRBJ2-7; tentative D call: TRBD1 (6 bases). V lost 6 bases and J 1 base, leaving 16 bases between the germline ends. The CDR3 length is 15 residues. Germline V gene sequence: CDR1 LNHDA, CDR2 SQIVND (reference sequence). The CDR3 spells CASSLTGFPSYEQYS. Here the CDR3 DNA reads TGTGCCAGTAGCCTAACAGGGTTTCCTTCCTACGAGCAGTACTCC.

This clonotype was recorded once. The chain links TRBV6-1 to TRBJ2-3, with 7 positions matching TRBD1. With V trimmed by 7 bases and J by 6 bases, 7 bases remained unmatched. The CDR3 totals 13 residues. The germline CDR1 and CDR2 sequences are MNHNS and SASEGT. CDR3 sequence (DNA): TGTGCCAGCACCCATCTGGACAGGGATACGCAGTATTTT. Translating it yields CASTHLDRDTQYF.

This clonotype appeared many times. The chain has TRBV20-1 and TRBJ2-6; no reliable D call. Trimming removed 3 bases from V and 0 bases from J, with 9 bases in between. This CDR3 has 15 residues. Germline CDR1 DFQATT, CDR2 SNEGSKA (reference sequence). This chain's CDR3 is CSASIGSSGANVLTF. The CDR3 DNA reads TGCAGTGCTAGTATTGGCAGCTCTGGGGCCAACGTCCTGACTTTC.

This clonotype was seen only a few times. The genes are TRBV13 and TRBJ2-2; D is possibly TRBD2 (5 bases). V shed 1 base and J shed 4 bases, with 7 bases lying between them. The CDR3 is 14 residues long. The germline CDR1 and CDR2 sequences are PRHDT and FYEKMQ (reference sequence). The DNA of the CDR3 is TGTGCCAGCAGCTTAGCGGGAAGCACCGGGGAGCTGTTTTTT. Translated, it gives CASSLAGSTGELFF.

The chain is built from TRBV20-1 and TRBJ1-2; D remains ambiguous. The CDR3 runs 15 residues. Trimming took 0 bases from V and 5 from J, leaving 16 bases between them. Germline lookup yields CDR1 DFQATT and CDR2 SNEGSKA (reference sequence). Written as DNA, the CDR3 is TGCAGTGCTAGAGATCGTAAGACTGCGGGTTATGGCTACACCTTC. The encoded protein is CSARDRKTAGYGYTF.

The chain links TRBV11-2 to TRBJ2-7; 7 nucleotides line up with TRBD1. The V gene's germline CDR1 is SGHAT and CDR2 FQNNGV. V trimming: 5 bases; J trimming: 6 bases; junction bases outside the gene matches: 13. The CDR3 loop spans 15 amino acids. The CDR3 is CASSVKGDRDGEQYF. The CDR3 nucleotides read TGTGCCAGCAGCGTTAAGGGAGACAGGGACGGCGAGCAGTACTTC.